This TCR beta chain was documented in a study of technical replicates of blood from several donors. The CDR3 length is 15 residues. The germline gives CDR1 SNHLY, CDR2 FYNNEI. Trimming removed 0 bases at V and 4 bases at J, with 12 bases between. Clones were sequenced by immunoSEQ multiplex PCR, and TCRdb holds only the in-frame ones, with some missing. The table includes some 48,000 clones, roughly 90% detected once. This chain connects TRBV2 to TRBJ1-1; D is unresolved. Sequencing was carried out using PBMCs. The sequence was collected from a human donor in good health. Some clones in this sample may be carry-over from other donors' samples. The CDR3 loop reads CASSEAPRLGTEAFF. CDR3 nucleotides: TGTGCCAGCAGTGAAGCTCCTAGACTGGGCACTGAAGCTTTCTTT.